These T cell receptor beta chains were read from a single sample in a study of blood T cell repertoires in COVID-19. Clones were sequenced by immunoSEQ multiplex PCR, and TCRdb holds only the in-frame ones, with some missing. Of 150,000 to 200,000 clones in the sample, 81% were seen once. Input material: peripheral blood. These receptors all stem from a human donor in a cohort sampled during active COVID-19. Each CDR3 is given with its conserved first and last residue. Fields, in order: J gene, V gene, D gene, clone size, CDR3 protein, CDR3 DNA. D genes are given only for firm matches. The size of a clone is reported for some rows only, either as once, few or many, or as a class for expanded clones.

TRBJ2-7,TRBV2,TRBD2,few,CASSASREGEQYF,TGTGCCAGCAGTGCTTCCAGGGAGGGCGAGCAGTACTTC
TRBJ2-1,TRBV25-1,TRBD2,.,CASRLASGRDEQFF,TGTGCCAGCCGTCTGGCTAGCGGGAGGGATGAGCAGTTCTTC
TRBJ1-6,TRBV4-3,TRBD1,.,CASSRGGQVGYNSPLHF,TGCGCCAGCAGCCGGGGAGGACAGGTCGGGTATAATTCACCCCTCCACTTT
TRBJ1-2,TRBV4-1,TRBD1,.,CASSQEGTGGVGGYGYTF,TGCGCCAGCAGCCAAGAGGGGACAGGGGGCGTTGGGGGCTATGGCTACACCTTC
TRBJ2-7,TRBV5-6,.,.,CASSLAGDSYEQYF,TGTGCCAGCAGCCTGGCCGGGGATTCCTACGAGCAGTACTTC
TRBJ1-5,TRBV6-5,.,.,CASSYTVNQPQHF,TGTGCCAGCAGTTATACAGTAAATCAGCCCCAGCATTTT
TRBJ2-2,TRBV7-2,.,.,CASSFGGAARAGELFF,TGTGCCAGCAGCTTCGGAGGAGCGGCCCGGGCCGGGGAGCTGTTTTTT
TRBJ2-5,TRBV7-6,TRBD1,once,CASSLVTPGTGQETQYF,TGTGCCAGCAGCTTAGTGACCCCCGGGACAGGCCAAGAGACCCAGTACTTC
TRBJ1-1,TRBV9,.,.,CASSPQRREGAEAFF,TGTGCCAGCAGCCCACAAAGGAGGGAGGGAGCTGAAGCTTTCTTT
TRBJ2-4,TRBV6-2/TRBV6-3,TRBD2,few,CASSYGLAGAKNIQYF,TGTGCCAGCAGTTACGGACTAGCGGGGGCCAAAAACATTCAGTACTTC
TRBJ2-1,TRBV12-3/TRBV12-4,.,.,CASSTYNEQFF,TGTGCCAGCAGCACCTACAATGAGCAGTTCTTC
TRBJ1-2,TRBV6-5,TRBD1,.,CASSQPYRGGGYTF,TGTGCCAGCAGTCAACCATACAGGGGGGGCGGCTACACCTTC
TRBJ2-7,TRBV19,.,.,CASSGGGVFEQYF,TGTGCCAGTAGTGGCGGAGGGGTTTTCGAGCAGTACTTC
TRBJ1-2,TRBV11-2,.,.,CASSLDPGIGYTF,TGTGCCAGCAGCTTAGACCCAGGGATAGGCTACACCTTC
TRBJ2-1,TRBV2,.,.,CASSEKREFAYNEQFF,TGTGCCAGCAGTGAAAAGAGGGAGTTCGCCTACAATGAGCAGTTCTTC
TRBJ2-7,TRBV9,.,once,CASSVSVDRAGEQYF,TGTGCCAGCAGCGTATCGGTAGACCGGGCGGGCGAGCAGTACTTC
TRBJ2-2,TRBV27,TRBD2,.,CASSSPAGAGGGTGELFF,TGTGCCAGCAGTTCCCCAGCGGGAGCCGGCGGAGGCACCGGGGAGCTGTTTTTT
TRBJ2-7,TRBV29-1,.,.,CSVEDAPGGYEQYF,TGCAGCGTTGAAGATGCGCCCGGAGGGTACGAGCAGTACTTC
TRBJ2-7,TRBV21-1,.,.,CASSKCSDYEQYF,TGTGCCAGCAGCAAATGTAGCGACTACGAGCAGTACTTC
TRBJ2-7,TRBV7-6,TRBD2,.,CASSSLLAGGCEQYF,TGTGCCAGCAGCTCACTTCTAGCGGGAGGCTGCGAGCAGTACTTC
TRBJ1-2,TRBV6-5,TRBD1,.,CASSYTTGGNYGYTF,TGTGCCAGCAGTTATACAACAGGGGGCAACTATGGCTACACCTTC
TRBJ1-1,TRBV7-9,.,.,CASSLGTTNTEAFF,TGTGCCAGCAGCTTAGGGACTACGAACACTGAAGCTTTCTTT
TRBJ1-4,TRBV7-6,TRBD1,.,CASSLVEGQVDEKLFF,TGTGCCAGCAGCTTAGTTGAGGGACAGGTGGATGAAAAACTGTTTTTT
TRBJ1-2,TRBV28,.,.,CASRTQGLDYGYTF,TGTGCCAGCAGGACTCAGGGTTTGGACTATGGCTACACCTTC
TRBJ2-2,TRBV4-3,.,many,CASSLGDSGGELFF,TGCGCCAGCAGCCTAGGGGACTCTGGCGGGGAGCTGTTTTTT
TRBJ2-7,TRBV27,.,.,CASSLAGIRHEQYF,TGTGCCAGCAGTTTGGCAGGGATTCGCCACGAGCAGTACTTC
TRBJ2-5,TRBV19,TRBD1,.,CASSIGQGAETQYF,TGTGCCAGTAGTATAGGACAGGGGGCCGAGACCCAGTACTTC
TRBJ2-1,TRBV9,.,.,CASSGESPSYNEQFF,TGTGCCAGCAGCGGGGAGAGCCCCTCCTACAATGAGCAGTTCTTC
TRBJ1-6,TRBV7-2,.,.,CASSSRGGGIYNSPLHF,TGTGCCAGCAGTTCCCGAGGGGGGGGCATCTATAATTCACCCCTCCACTTT
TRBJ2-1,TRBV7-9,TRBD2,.,CASSLPRTSGGGNEQFF,TGTGCCAGCAGCTTACCGCGGACTAGCGGGGGGGGTAATGAGCAGTTCTTC
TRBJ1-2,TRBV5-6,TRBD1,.,CASSLAETGTLYGYTF,TGTGCCAGCAGCTTGGCGGAGACAGGGACCTTATACGGCTACACCTTC